This TCR beta chain was recorded in a study of cytomegalovirus exposure and HLA in healthy donors. Study results and limitations: Later on, an analysis found that several of the most significant clusters appeared to be linked to common viral pathogens, which included parvovirus B19.

13 Jbeta primers and 60 Vbeta primers were used for the PCR. The data were produced by immunoSEQ multiplex PCR, yet TCRdb's version contains in-frame clones alone and is incomplete. Of some 130,000 clones detected, 77% appear once; the ten largest clones hold around 3.7%. These donors counted as nominally healthy when sampled, but unrecorded immune exposures were likely. The V end was cut by 3 bases, the J end by 2 bases, with 16 bases between. There are 17 residues in the CDR3. Germline V lookup: CDR1 MGHDK, CDR2 SYGVNS. This clone was detected only once. The antigen remains undetermined. The specimen was PBMCs. The rearrangement uses TRBV25-1 and TRBJ2-2; possibly TRBD1 for D (5 bases). This TCR derives from a male donor in good health and CMV-seronegative. The CDR3 coding sequence is TGTGCCAGCAGTGATTCCGTGGGGCGGATCAACACCGGGGAGCTGTTTTTT. Translation: CASSDSVGRINTGELFF.